A single sample gave rise to the 30 T cell receptor beta chains below, sequenced in a study of metastatic and nonmetastatic thyroid tumors. TCRdb called clones again from the PCR reads with MiXCR. The table lists some 37,000 clones, around half of them singletons. All patients reached thyroid surgery having received no treatment beforehand. The source material was tumor tissue. These receptors were obtained from a male donor with papillary thyroid cancer or a benign thyroid nodule (not recorded which). Some clones in this sample may be carry-over from other donors' samples.

This clone appeared a few times. The J gene is TRBJ1-2, the V gene TRBV5-6; D unclear. The CDR3 totals 16 residues. V lost 0 bases and J 0 bases, leaving 12 bases between the germline ends. Germline V gene data show CDR1 as SGHDT and CDR2 as YYEEEE. The chain's CDR3 is CASSLGATPANYGYTF. The CDR3 DNA reads TGTGCCAGCAGCTTGGGTGCCACCCCAGCTAACTATGGCTACACCTTC.

This clone was picked up a small number of times. This chain uses TRBV6-4 with TRBJ2-2; tentative D call: TRBD1 (6 bases). V lost 0 bases, J lost 4 bases, and 6 bases lay in between. CDR3 length: 14 residues. Germline CDR1 MRHNA, CDR2 SNTAGT. CDR3 sequence (DNA): TGTGCCAGCAGTGACTCAGGGGGCACCGGGGAGCTGTTTTTT. Translated, it gives CASSDSGGTGELFF.

The chain carries TRBV24-1 and TRBJ1-6; D remains unclear. Germline lookup yields CDR1 KGHDR and CDR2 SFDVKD. Trimming shortened V by 1 base and J by 3 bases, and 15 bases separated the two germline ends. This CDR3 is built from 18 residues. The CDR3 DNA follows: TGTGCCACCAGTGATTTCCCACCCCCGGAGTTCTATAATTCACCCCTCCACTTT. Translating gives CATSDFPPPEFYNSPLHF.

This clone was picked up a small number of times. The chain couples TRBV19 to TRBJ1-2; possible D gene TRBD1, 6 bases. CDR3 length: 14 residues. CDR1 and CDR2 from the germline V gene are LNHDA and SQIVND (reference sequence). V was trimmed by 6 bases and J by 6 bases, leaving 17 bases between them. CDR3 region: CASSPRARGHGYTF. CDR3 sequence (DNA): TGTGCCAGTAGCCCGAGGGCCAGGGGACATGGCTACACCTTC.

The chain combines TRBV20-1 with TRBJ2-7; 9 nucleotides line up with TRBD1. The germline gives CDR1 DFQATT, CDR2 SNEGSKA (reference sequence). The CDR3 sequence is 14 residues long. Trimming removed 0 bases from V and 4 bases from J; junction bases left unmatched: 4. The CDR3 spells CSARDGTGRYEQYF. The CDR3 nucleotides read TGCAGTGCTAGAGATGGGACAGGGAGATACGAGCAGTACTTC.

V usage is TRBV2 and J usage is TRBJ2-3; the D is unclear. The CDR3 is 14 amino acids. CDR1 is SNHLY, CDR2 FYNNEI, per germline. V lost 0 bases to trimming and J lost 0 bases, with 4 bases between them. This chain's CDR3 is CASSEAPSTDTQYF. CDR3 coding DNA: TGTGCCAGCAGTGAAGCCCCAAGCACAGATACGCAGTATTTT.

This clone has a handful of counts. V gene TRBV4-1 combines with J gene TRBJ2-7; TRBD2 matches 7 bases. Per the germline V gene, CDR1 is MGHRA and CDR2 is YSYEKL. The CDR3 has 15 amino acids. V lost 1 base and J lost 4; bases outside the gene matches: 7. CDR3 nucleotide sequence: TGCGCCAGCAGCCAAGTCCCGGGAGCGGGGTACGAGCAGTACTTC. Its protein product is CASSQVPGAGYEQYF.

The V call is TRBV30, the J call TRBJ2-7, with D possibly matching TRBD2 (5 bases). V was clipped by 1 base and J by 4 bases, with 17 bases between them. Germline lookup yields CDR1 GTSNPN and CDR2 SVGIG (reference sequence). The CDR3 consists of 15 residues. The CDR3 coding sequence is TGTGCCTGGAGTGACACCTGGACCGGGGAATACGAGCAGTACTTC. Translated: CAWSDTWTGEYEQYF.

The chain employs TRBV24-1 and TRBJ2-3, with D perhaps matching TRBD1 (5 bases). The CDR3 is made up of 15 amino acids. Looked up from germline, CDR1 is KGHDR and CDR2 is SFDVKD. The CDR3 is CSKTTTVTSTDTQYF. The CDR3 DNA follows: TGTTCCAAAACAACGACAGTCACTAGCACAGATACGCAGTATTTT.

The rearrangement links TRBV30 to TRBJ1-2, with 9 bases fitting TRBD1. CDR1 and CDR2 (germline): GTSNPN, SVGIG (reference sequence). The length of the CDR3 is 12 residues. V dropped 8 bases and J dropped 11; count of bases not matched to a gene: 12. CDR3 bases: TGTGCCACCCGAAAGGACAGGGGACGGTACACCTTC. Amino acids: CATRKDRGRYTF.

In its sample, this clone was seen once. The CDR3 sequence is CATQLGFGSQETQYF. CDR3 sequence (DNA): TGTGCCACCCAGTTGGGGTTCGGGAGCCAAGAGACCCAGTACTTC. The V gene is TRBV27, the J gene TRBJ2-5, with a possible D match to TRBD2 (6 bases). Germline V lookup: CDR1 MNHEY, CDR2 SMNVEV (reference sequence). There are 15 residues in the CDR3. Trimming cost V 10 bases and J 1 base, with 19 bases left between them.

A remark on this clone: One end of the junction is discordant with germline, which a read error may explain. The V gene is TRBV20-1, the J gene TRBJ2-7, with 7 nucleotides matching TRBD2. The CDR3 is 15 amino acids. Per germline, CDR1 DFQATT and CDR2 SNEGSKA (reference sequence). CDR3 amino acids: CSARWAGLDSSEQYF. In nucleotides, the CDR3 is TGCAGTGCTCGATGGGCCGGACTAGACTCCTCCGAGCAGTACTTC.

This clone was counted ten times or more. The V gene is TRBV2, the J gene TRBJ2-1; TRBD1 matches at 8 bases. Trimming cost V 8 bases and J 3 bases; bases outside gene matches: 6. The CDR3 has 14 amino acids. CDR1 SNHLY and CDR2 FYNNEI come from the germline V gene. In DNA, the CDR3 is TGTGCCAGCCAACCGGGACAGGACTACAATGAGCAGTTCTTC. Amino acid sequence: CASQPGQDYNEQFF.

The chain employs TRBV12-5 and TRBJ2-7; D gene uncertain. The germline V gene encodes CDR1 LGHNT and CDR2 FRNRAP. Trimming took 1 base from V and 0 from J, leaving 7 bases between them. This CDR3 spans 14 amino acids. In DNA form, the CDR3 reads TGTGCTAGTGGTTTGGATGGCGACTCCTACGAGCAGTACTTC. The encoded protein is CASGLDGDSYEQYF.

CDR3 sequence reads: CASSRGPGGAGYEQYF. DNA of the CDR3: TGTGCCAGCAGCAGAGGTCCTGGCGGGGCGGGTTACGAGCAGTACTTC. The V call is TRBV11-1, the J call TRBJ2-7, with D possibly being TRBD2 (6 bases). The CDR3 has 16 amino acids. The V gene lost 5 bases and the J gene lost 4 bases, with 21 bases spanning the gap. Germline V lookup: CDR1 SGHAT, CDR2 FQDESV (reference sequence).

V and J are TRBV20-1 and TRBJ2-7, with 12 bases lining up with TRBD2. CDR1 is DFQATT, CDR2 SNEGSKA, per germline (reference sequence). There are 14 residues in the CDR3. Unmatched junction bases numbered 3, after V lost 3 bases and J lost 3 bases. CDR3 protein: CSASWTSGNYEQYF. As DNA, the CDR3 is TGCAGTGCTAGTTGGACTAGCGGGAACTACGAGCAGTACTTC.

CDR3 region: CASSLGVVGEMDEQFF. CDR3 sequence (DNA): TGCGCCAGCAGCTTGGGGGTCGTGGGGGAGATGGATGAGCAGTTCTTC. The chain is built from TRBV5-1 and TRBJ2-1; D tentatively reads TRBD1 or TRBD2 (5 bases each). V was pared by 0 bases and J by 8 bases, with 18 bases between. This CDR3 spans 16 amino acids. Germline values: CDR1 SGHRS, CDR2 YFSETQ. Variable domain in full (rest from reference TRBV5-1 and TRBJ2-1): KAGVTQTPRYLIKTRGQQVTLSCSPISGHRSVSWYQQTPGQGLQFLFEYFSETQRNKGNFPGRFSGRQFSNSRSEMNVSTLELGDSALYLCASSLGVVGEMDEQFFGPGTRLTVL.

The V gene is TRBV7-3, the J gene TRBJ2-2, with 9 bases lining up with TRBD2. With 3 bases clipped from V and 4 bases from J, the junction kept 3 bases outside the gene matches. CDR1 and CDR2 from the germline V gene are SGHTA and FQGTGA. The CDR3 has 15 amino acids. DNA of the CDR3: TGTGCCAGCAGCTTGAGCGGGAGGCGCACCGGGGAGCTGTTTTTT. Its protein product is CASSLSGRRTGELFF.

This clone was observed a handful of times. The V call is TRBV28, the J call TRBJ1-2; D not resolved. V gave up 1 base and J gave up 4 bases, with 10 bases separating them. Germline V gene sequence: CDR1 MDHEN, CDR2 SYDVKM. CDR3 length: 14 amino acids. Here the CDR3 reads CASSLSETRYGYTF. DNA for the CDR3: TGTGCCAGCAGTTTATCCGAAACCCGCTATGGCTACACCTTC.

This clone was counted only a few times. This chain uses TRBV6-1 with TRBJ1-3; D not certain. Trimming stripped 5 bases from V and 0 bases from J, with 11 bases between. The CDR3 is made up of 15 amino acids. Germline V gene sequence: CDR1 MNHNS, CDR2 SASEGT. CDR3 sequence: CASSPDSASGNTIYF. CDR3 bases: TGTGCCAGCAGTCCCGACTCAGCCTCTGGAAACACCATATATTTT.

This clone was detected only a few times. The genes are TRBV6-1 and TRBJ2-3; TRBD2 matches at 9 bases. CDR1 is MNHNS, CDR2 SASEGT, per germline. V lost 5 bases, J lost 5 bases, and 8 bases stayed unmatched. The CDR3 length is 15 residues. The CDR3 loop is CASSLIAGVGDTQYF. CDR3 bases: TGTGCCAGCAGTCTGATAGCGGGAGTAGGAGATACGCAGTATTTT.

This chain connects TRBV7-9 to TRBJ2-3, with 8 positions matching TRBD1. The CDR3 is 14 amino acids. Germline V CDR1 and CDR2: SEHNR, FQNEAQ (reference sequence). Trimming took 8 bases from V and 4 from J; bases not matched to a gene: 8. CDR3 residues: CASDPGQEADTQYF. CDR3 sequence (DNA): TGTGCCAGCGACCCGGGACAGGAGGCAGATACGCAGTATTTT.

The V and J genes are TRBV20-1 and TRBJ2-7; possibly TRBD2 for D (6 bases). Trimming removed 0 bases from V and 5 bases from J, with 17 bases in between. Germline assignment: CDR1 DFQATT and CDR2 SNEGSKA (reference sequence). This CDR3 comprises 15 residues. CDR3 in DNA: TGCAGTGCTAGAGATGCGGGACGGGGCCAGGACGAGCAGTACTTC. It specifies CSARDAGRGQDEQYF.

This chain uses TRBV11-2 with TRBJ2-7, with TRBD2 matching 9 bases. Germline-derived CDR1 and CDR2 are SGHAT and FQNNGV. J lost 7 bases, V lost 2 bases, and 12 bases had no gene match. The CDR3 runs 16 residues. CDR3 coding DNA: TGTGCCAGCAGCTTAATGAGCGGGGGGACGGGCGTAGAGCAGTACTTC. Translated, it gives CASSLMSGGTGVEQYF.

The genes are TRBV4-1 and TRBJ2-3, with TRBD2 identical over 13 bases. The germline gives CDR1 MGHRA, CDR2 YSYEKL. Trimming took 1 base from V and 4 from J; bases not matched to a gene: 2. The CDR3 spans 16 residues. Here the CDR3 DNA reads TGCGCCAGCAGCCAAGTACTAGCGGGAGGGGCAGATACGCAGTATTTT. This translates into CASSQVLAGGADTQYF.

This sequence joins TRBV20-1 and TRBJ2-3, with a possible D match to TRBD2 (5 bases). CDR1 DFQATT and CDR2 SNEGSKA come from the germline V gene (reference sequence). CDR3 length: 13 amino acids. Trimming stripped 7 bases from V and 0 bases from J, with 11 bases between. This chain's CDR3 is CSVSGISTDTQYF. The CDR3 DNA sequence: TGCAGTGTGTCCGGGATAAGCACAGATACGCAGTATTTT.

The V call is TRBV20-1, the J call TRBJ1-5; 9 bases agree with TRBD1. CDR3 length: 18 residues. Trimming removed 4 bases from V and 2 bases from J; junction bases left unmatched: 15. Germline values: CDR1 DFQATT, CDR2 SNEGSKA (reference sequence). CDR3 in amino acids: CSATSPGTGYLGNQPQHF. As DNA, the CDR3 is TGCAGTGCTACCAGTCCCGGGACAGGGTATCTTGGCAATCAGCCCCAGCATTTT.

The chain joins TRBV5-1 to TRBJ2-4; D unresolved. The length of the CDR3 is 13 residues. Germline CDR1 and CDR2: SGHRS and YFSETQ. Trimming cost V 3 bases and J 0 bases, with 4 bases left between them. The CDR3 loop reads CASSSEAKNIQYF. CDR3 sequence (DNA): TGCGCCAGCAGCTCCGAAGCCAAAAACATTCAGTACTTC.

This clone was seen a few times. The chain has TRBV24-1 and TRBJ1-5; 8 nucleotides line up with TRBD1. The CDR3 spans 15 residues. Germline lookup yields CDR1 KGHDR and CDR2 SFDVKD. Trimming removed 3 bases from V and 3 bases from J; junction bases left unmatched: 3. The CDR3 sequence is CATSDVTGDNQPQHF. The CDR3 region has the DNA TGTGCCACCAGTGATGTGACAGGGGACAATCAGCCCCAGCATTTT.

The V gene is TRBV28, the J gene TRBJ2-7; the D gene is possibly TRBD2 (5 bases). This CDR3 is 17 amino acids long. CDR1 is MDHEN and CDR2 is SYDVKM in the germline V gene. V dropped 4 bases and J dropped 2 bases, with 21 bases sitting between them. The CDR3 DNA follows: TGTGCCAGCAGTTCCCCCGGGGTCACGCTTATAACCTACGAGCAGTACTTC. It yields the protein CASSSPGVTLITYEQYF. Together with reference TRBV28 and TRBJ2-7, the CDR3 gives the full variable domain: DVKVTQSSRYLVKRTGEKVFLECVQDMDHENMFWYRQDPGLGLRLIYFSYDVKMKEKGDIPEGYSVSREKKERFSLILESASTNQTSMYLCASSSPGVTLITYEQYFGPGTRLTVT.